This TCR beta chain was obtained from a study of cytomegalovirus exposure and HLA in healthy donors. Study findings and constraints: Judged likely to be a sequencing artifact was a cluster of highly shared sequence variants. Per a prior analysis, the majority of TCR beta V segments were productive roughly 90% or roughly 30% of the time. Differences between HLA loci emerged in a later analysis of TCR association rates, with DRB1 most and HLA-C fewest.

The germline V gene has CDR1 SGHRS and CDR2 YFSETQ. The CDR3 has 14 amino acids. The V gene lost 4 bases and the J gene lost 3 bases, with 11 bases spanning the gap. About this clone: Its antigen remains unknown.

The PCR was carried out with 60 Vbeta primers and 13 Jbeta primers. The assay was immunoSEQ multiplex PCR, and TCRdb's table has in-frame clones only and misses some. The sample records 120,000 to 150,000 clones, over 60% being singletons. This receptor was taken from a man aged 40-55 years in good health and CMV-seronegative. The rearrangement joins TRBV5-1 to TRBJ1-5; D may be TRBD1 (5 bases). Sequencing input: PBMCs. The CDR3 nucleotides read TGCGCCAGCAGCGGGGGGGAGGTCAATCAGCCCCAGCATTTT. Amino acid sequence: CASSGGEVNQPQHF.